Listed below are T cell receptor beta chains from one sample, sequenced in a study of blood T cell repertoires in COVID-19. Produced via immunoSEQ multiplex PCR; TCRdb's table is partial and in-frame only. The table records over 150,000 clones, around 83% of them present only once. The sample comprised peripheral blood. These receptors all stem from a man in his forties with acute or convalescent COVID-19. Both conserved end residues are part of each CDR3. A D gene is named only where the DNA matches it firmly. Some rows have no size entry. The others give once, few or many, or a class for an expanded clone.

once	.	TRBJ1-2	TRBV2	TGTGCCAGCAGTGAAGCCCGCCAGTTTGGCTACACCTTC	CASSEARQFGYTF
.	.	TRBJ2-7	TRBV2	TGTGCCAGCAGTCCTCGAGCCCCGGGGGAAGGGCAGTACTTC	CASSPRAPGEGQYF
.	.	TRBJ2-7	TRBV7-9	TGTGCCAGCAGCTCTACAGGGAATCAGCAGTACTTC	CASSSTGNQQYF
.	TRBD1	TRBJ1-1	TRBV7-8	TGTGCCAGCAGCATTACAGGGGGCGAAACTGAAGCTTTCTTT	CASSITGGETEAFF
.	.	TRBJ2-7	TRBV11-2	TGTGCCAGCAGCTTAGGTGCGGGGGCCCGCTACGAGCAGTACTTC	CASSLGAGARYEQYF
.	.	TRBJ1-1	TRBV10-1	TGCGCCAGCAGTGATAATCCAGGGGCGAACACTGAAGCTTTCTTT	CASSDNPGANTEAFF
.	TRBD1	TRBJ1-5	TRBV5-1	TGCGCCAGCAGCCCGGAGGACAGGGGAGGTATTGCCCAGCATTTT	CASSPEDRGGIAQHF
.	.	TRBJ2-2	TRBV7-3	TGTGCCAGCAGCTTAAATTCAGGGAACACCGGGGAGCTGTTTTTT	CASSLNSGNTGELFF
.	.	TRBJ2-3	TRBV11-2	TGTGCCAGCAGCTTAGTCCCCGGGGGCACAGATACGCAGTATTTT	CASSLVPGGTDTQYF
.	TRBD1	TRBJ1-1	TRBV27	TGTGCCAGCAGTTCCGGGACAGGGATTGGAGCTTTCTTT	CASSSGTGIGAFF
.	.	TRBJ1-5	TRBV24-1	TGTGCCACCAGTGATAACAGAAATAATCAGCCCCAGCATTTT	CATSDNRNNQPQHF
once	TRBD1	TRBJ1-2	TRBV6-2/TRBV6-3	TGTGCCAGCAGTTACTCTCCGGACAGGGGCGACTATGGCTACACCTTC	CASSYSPDRGDYGYTF
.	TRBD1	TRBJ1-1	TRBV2	TGTGCCAGCGACAGGGGAGAGGACACTGAAGCTTTCTTT	CASDRGEDTEAFF
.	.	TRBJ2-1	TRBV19	TGTGCCAGTAGTAATGGGCAGAGCTCCTACAATGAGCAGTTCTTC	CASSNGQSSYNEQFF
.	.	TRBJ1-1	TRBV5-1	TGCGCCAGCAGCCACAGGGAGGGGGGCACTGAAGCTTTCTTT	CASSHREGGTEAFF
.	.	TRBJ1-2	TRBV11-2	TGTGCCAGCAGCTACAGACAGGAGGCTAGCTATGGCTACACCTTC	CASSYRQEASYGYTF
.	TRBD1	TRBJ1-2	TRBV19	TGTGCCAGTAGCGACAGGGGGCGCAACTATGGCTACACCTTC	CASSDRGRNYGYTF
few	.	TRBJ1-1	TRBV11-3	TGTGCCAGCAGCTTAGGTCGAGGCACTGAAGCTTTCTTT	CASSLGRGTEAFF
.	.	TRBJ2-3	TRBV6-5	TGTGCCAGCACGAGCCCTAGCACAGATACGCAGTATTTT	CASTSPSTDTQYF
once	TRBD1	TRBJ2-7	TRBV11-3	TGTGCCAGCAGCCTAGATATCTTAGGACAGGCCCGTTGGCTAAAAGGCTACGAGCAGTACTTC	CASSLDILGQARWLKGYEQYF
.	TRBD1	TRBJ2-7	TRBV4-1	TGCGCCAGCAGCCAAGATCCGGGACAGAGATTCTACGAGCAGTACTTC	CASSQDPGQRFYEQYF
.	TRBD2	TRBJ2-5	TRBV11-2	TGTGCCAGCACCTTTTCGAGCGGGGCTCAAGAGACCCAGTACTTC	CASTFSSGAQETQYF
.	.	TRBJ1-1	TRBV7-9	TGTGCCAGCAGCTTAAGTGAGAGCATGAACACTGAAGCTTTCTTT	CASSLSESMNTEAFF
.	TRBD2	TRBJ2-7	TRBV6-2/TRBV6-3	TGTGCCAGCAGCCAGCTTTGGGGGGGGTCCTACGAGCAGTACTTC	CASSQLWGGSYEQYF
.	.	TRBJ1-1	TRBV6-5	TGTGCCAGCAGGGGGAGGGAAGAAGCTTTCTTT	CASRGREEAFF
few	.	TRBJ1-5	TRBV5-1	TGCGCCAGCAGCTTGGAAGGGGGTAGCAATCAGCCCCAGCATTTT	CASSLEGGSNQPQHF
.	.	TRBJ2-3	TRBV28	TGTGCCAGCAGTTTCCCTGTGGGCTATACGCAGTATTTT	CASSFPVGYTQYF
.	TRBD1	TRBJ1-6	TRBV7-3	TGTGCCAGCGCTAACACAGGGGGACCTAATTCACCCCTCCACTTT	CASANTGGPNSPLHF
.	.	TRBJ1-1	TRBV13	TGTGCCAGCAGCTCTTCCCCAGGGGTTGGTACTGAAGCTTTCTTT	CASSSSPGVGTEAFF
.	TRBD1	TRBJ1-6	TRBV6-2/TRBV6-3	TGTGCCAGCAGCCCAATTCCAGGGACAGGGGCACCCCTCCACTTT	CASSPIPGTGAPLHF
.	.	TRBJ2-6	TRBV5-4	TGTGCCAGCAGCTCTTCAAGCCGGGAGGCCAACGTCCTGACTTTC	CASSSSSREANVLTF
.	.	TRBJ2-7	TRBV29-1	TGCAGCGCTGAAGATCAGAACAACTACGAGCAGTACTTC	CSAEDQNNYEQYF
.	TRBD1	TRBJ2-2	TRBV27	TGTGCCAGCTCCTCAGGGGGGAACACCGGGGAGCTGTTTTTT	CASSSGGNTGELFF
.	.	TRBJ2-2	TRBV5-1	TGCGCCAGCAGCTTGGGTGCAGACTCGAACACCGGGGAGCTGTTTTTT	CASSLGADSNTGELFF
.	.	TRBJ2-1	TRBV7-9	TGTGCCAGCACCTCAGGGAAGTTGTTGGTCTTC	CASTSGKLLVF
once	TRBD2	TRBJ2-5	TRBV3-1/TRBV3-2	TGTGCCAGCAGGCCGCTGAGCGGGGGGTCTTGGGAGACCCAGTACTTC	CASRPLSGGSWETQYF
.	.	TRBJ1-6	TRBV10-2	TGCGCCAGCAGTGACAGGGAAAATTCACCCCTCCACTTT	CASSDRENSPLHF
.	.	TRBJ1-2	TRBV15	TGTGCCACCAGCAGACGGACGGGAGCCTATGGCTACACCTTC	CATSRRTGAYGYTF
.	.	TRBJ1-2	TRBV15	TGTGCCACCAGCGGAAGGACTGCTCTTCGGGGCTACACCTTC	CATSGRTALRGYTF
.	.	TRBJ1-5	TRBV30	TGTGCCTGGAGTCTTAATAGCAATCAGCCCCAGCATTTT	CAWSLNSNQPQHF
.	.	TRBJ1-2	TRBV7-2	TGTGCCAGCAGCTTATCGGTTAGTTATGGCTACACCTTC	CASSLSVSYGYTF
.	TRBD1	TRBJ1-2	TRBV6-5	TGTGCCAGCAGAGAGACAGGGGCCTCTTATGGCTACACCTTC	CASRETGASYGYTF